This is a list of T cell receptor beta chains from one sample in a study of T-cell memory formation after mild COVID-19. MiXCR, applied by TCRdb to the 5' RACE reads, yields one record per CDR3 protein. The sample shows some 64,000 distinct CDR3 sequences, about a tenth of them seen only once. The specimen sequenced was PBMCs or a T cell subset sorted from them (not recorded which). These receptors were collected from a man aged 18-30 years who had mild COVID-19 (a few samples of this study predate the infection). Cell type and time point are not known. Each CDR3 is given without its conserved first and last residue.

v_gene: TRBV5-1
j_gene: TRBJ1-2
CDR3aa: ASSLTANYGYT

v_gene: TRBV6-5
j_gene: TRBJ1-2
CDR3aa: ASRQDSNYGYT

v_gene: TRBV7-3
j_gene: TRBJ2-7
CDR3aa: ASRSGPGEQY

v_gene: TRBV7-9
j_gene: TRBJ2-4
CDR3aa: ASSPRTPSGYIQY

v_gene: TRBV7-9
j_gene: TRBJ1-2
CDR3aa: ASSPDSASYGYT

v_gene: TRBV7-9
j_gene: TRBJ1-1
CDR3aa: ASSLLNTEAF

v_gene: TRBV12-3/TRBV12-4
j_gene: TRBJ1-6
CDR3aa: ASKRREVFNSPLH

v_gene: TRBV20-1
j_gene: TRBJ2-1
CDR3aa: SANDGGPLNEQF

v_gene: TRBV7-9
j_gene: TRBJ1-5
CDR3aa: ASSLDQGRPQH

v_gene: TRBV10-3
j_gene: TRBJ1-1
CDR3aa: AIQTDGSEAF

v_gene: TRBV5-1
j_gene: TRBJ2-4
CDR3aa: ASSLGVRSLNIQY

v_gene: TRBV4-2
j_gene: TRBJ2-5
CDR3aa: ASSQRVAGLKY

v_gene: TRBV6-8
j_gene: TRBJ1-2
CDR3aa: ASSVYGYT

v_gene: TRBV4-1
j_gene: TRBJ2-3
CDR3aa: ASSSEGSGGPTDTQY

v_gene: TRBV6-1
j_gene: TRBJ1-5
CDR3aa: ASSEAPRDQPQH

v_gene: TRBV9
j_gene: TRBJ2-2
CDR3aa: ASTPSRLQNTGELF

v_gene: TRBV12-3/TRBV12-4
j_gene: TRBJ1-3
CDR3aa: ASSLGPGSSGNTIY

v_gene: TRBV5-1
j_gene: TRBJ2-5
CDR3aa: ASAEQGDQETQY

v_gene: TRBV3-1
j_gene: TRBJ2-5
CDR3aa: ASSQPLAETQY

v_gene: TRBV6-6
j_gene: TRBJ1-1
CDR3aa: ASSYSTGSNTEAF

v_gene: TRBV29-1
j_gene: TRBJ2-5
CDR3aa: SVGSLAGETQY

v_gene: TRBV5-5
j_gene: TRBJ1-1
CDR3aa: ASSLAGGGTEAF

v_gene: TRBV5-5
j_gene: TRBJ1-1
CDR3aa: ASSTAAEGYTEAF

v_gene: TRBV9
j_gene: TRBJ2-7
CDR3aa: ASSFSQGPYEQY

v_gene: TRBV5-1
j_gene: TRBJ2-3
CDR3aa: ASSLSTDTQY

v_gene: TRBV11-1
j_gene: TRBJ1-2
CDR3aa: ASSFSGTANYGYT

v_gene: TRBV12-3/TRBV12-4
j_gene: TRBJ2-3
CDR3aa: ASRPRWAGDTDTQY

v_gene: TRBV12-3/TRBV12-4
j_gene: TRBJ1-5
CDR3aa: ASSSGRVGQPQH

v_gene: TRBV7-2
j_gene: TRBJ2-7
CDR3aa: ASSHRVMDYEQY

v_gene: TRBV7-9
j_gene: TRBJ1-4
CDR3aa: ASSFLGQENEKLF

v_gene: TRBV18
j_gene: TRBJ1-3
CDR3aa: ASLRGNTIY

v_gene: TRBV7-9
j_gene: TRBJ1-2
CDR3aa: ASSLARRGGDGYT

v_gene: TRBV7-2
j_gene: TRBJ1-2
CDR3aa: ASILVGGGYGYT

v_gene: TRBV5-5
j_gene: TRBJ2-2
CDR3aa: ASRGQTAGGELF

v_gene: TRBV20-1
j_gene: TRBJ1-1
CDR3aa: SAIETNTEAF

v_gene: TRBV5-6
j_gene: TRBJ2-1
CDR3aa: ASSLTGLAGGGNEQF

v_gene: TRBV5-1
j_gene: TRBJ2-5
CDR3aa: ASSLGAAIQETQY

v_gene: TRBV7-2
j_gene: TRBJ2-1
CDR3aa: ASSFGVGGEQF

v_gene: TRBV7-2
j_gene: TRBJ2-3
CDR3aa: ASSSSTATDTQY

v_gene: TRBV27
j_gene: TRBJ2-7
CDR3aa: ASSLLRGAHEQY

v_gene: TRBV5-1
j_gene: TRBJ1-1
CDR3aa: ASREDRTLNTEAF

v_gene: TRBV6-6
j_gene: TRBJ2-1
CDR3aa: ASSYSPPSGVYNEQF

v_gene: TRBV7-3
j_gene: TRBJ2-1
CDR3aa: ASSLPLASGGEQF

v_gene: TRBV30
j_gene: TRBJ2-7
CDR3aa: AWSEDRYEQY

v_gene: TRBV12-3/TRBV12-4
j_gene: TRBJ2-7
CDR3aa: ASSQRLAGEQY